This T cell receptor beta chain comes out of a study of shared clonotypes between healthy human individuals. Study outcomes and limitations: The study's rarefaction showed incomplete sorted-subset sequencing despite large depth. With a handful of donors compared, 4% to 5% of naive CD4 clonotypes were shared.

At a deep level, the assay was run. Profiled with immunoSEQ multiplex PCR; TCRdb holds only in-frame clones, not every one. The sample holds approximately 1.5 million clones; approximately 98% are singletons and the top ten take about 0.45%. Those who donated were healthy HIV-negative adults, with no recent acute infections or vaccinations reported. The ends were cut back, 4 bases at V and 8 bases at J, with 22 bases in the middle. The CDR3 has 16 residues. Per germline, CDR1 SGHRS and CDR2 YFSETQ. This clone has just one count. Its antigen remains unidentified. The J gene is TRBJ2-1, the V gene TRBV5-1; D might be TRBD2 (6 bases). Input material: naive CD4+ T cells sorted from blood. Indicated subset: CD45RA+ positively selected. This receptor was obtained from a man aged 25 to 45 in good health. This chain's CDR3 is CASSPGRTSLVDEQFF. The CDR3 coding sequence is TGCGCCAGCAGCCCCGGGAGAACCTCTTTAGTCGATGAGCAGTTCTTC.